These T cell receptor beta chains were read from a single sample in a study of molecular identifiers for immune sequencing clone quantification. TCRdb used MiXCR to reprocess the PCR reads, holding one entry per CDR3 protein. This table has about 640,000 distinct CDR3 sequences, roughly 21% appearing once. Sequencing was performed on naive CD8+ T cells from blood, with Jurkat cell RNA spiked in. These receptors were taken from a human donor in good health. Some libraries in this study had Jurkat cell RNA spiked in. Each CDR3 is given without its conserved first and last residue. Fields, in order: CDR3 length, V gene, J gene, CDR3 protein.

>12|TRBV14|TRBJ1-4
ASRLTGSNEKLF
>12|TRBV20-1|TRBJ2-7
SARHQDTIYEQC
>12|TRBV9|TRBJ2-7
ASSVGGTGYEQY
>15|TRBV20-1|TRBJ2-2
SARDTASGGATGELF
>14|TRBV4-1|TRBJ2-1
ASSLIYGGPYNEQF
>11|TRBV21-1|TRBJ1-1
ASSAQRRPEAF
>13|TRBV7-9|TRBJ2-1
ASSPQGPYYNEQF
>10|TRBV20-1|TRBJ2-3
SASGGADTQY
>14|TRBV12-3/TRBV12-4|TRBJ1-2
ASSCPPGQGICGYT
>10|TRBV19|TRBJ1-5
ASAGLRAPQH
>13|TRBV15|TRBJ1-1
ATSPQGGMSAEAF